The rows below give T cell receptor beta chains drawn from one sample of a study of vaccination and CD4 T cells after COVID-19. TCRdb processed the PCR reads anew with MiXCR; each CDR3 protein has one entry. This repertoire shows roughly 10,000 distinct CDR3 sequences, about 60% found once; its top ten account for about a sixth. No antigens are known for them. The source material was CD4+ T cells from blood, cultured in vitro. Receptor source: a human donor who had recovered from COVID-19. CDR3s include the opening cysteine and the closing phenylalanine or tryptophan. A D gene is named only where the DNA matches it firmly. The listing skips clone size in some rows; elsewhere it reads once, few, many or a size class.

clone size,V gene,J gene,D gene,CDR3 DNA,CDR3 protein
few,TRBV6-1,TRBJ1-5,-,TGTGCCAGCAGCCAAAGGGGGGGTCCCCAGCATTTT,CASSQRGGPQHF
few,TRBV15,TRBJ2-1,-,TGTGCCACCAGCAGGGGGGGCGCGGCAACGTACAATGAGCAGTTCTTC,CATSRGGAATYNEQFF
-,TRBV6-1,TRBJ1-1,TRBD1,TGTGCCAGCAAGGAGGAAGGGGGCCGAATAAACACTGAAGCTTTCTTT,CASKEEGGRINTEAFF
-,TRBV20-1,TRBJ2-5,TRBD2,TGCAGTGCTAGAGGTCAAGCGGGGGGGTTACAAGAGACCCAGTACTTC,CSARGQAGGLQETQYF
-,TRBV27,TRBJ1-4,-,TGTGCCAGCAGTTTGCGGGATAATGAAAAACTGTTTTTT,CASSLRDNEKLFF
few,TRBV20-1,TRBJ2-3,-,TGCAGTGCGGCTGACTATACCTCTAGCACAGATACGCAGTATTTT,CSAADYTSSTDTQYF
few,TRBV7-2,TRBJ1-1,TRBD1,TGTGCCAGCAGCCCCGACAGGGGGCGAACTGAAGCTTTCTTT,CASSPDRGRTEAFF
-,TRBV2,TRBJ2-3,-,TGTGCCACCAAGGGTGAGACAGATACGCAGTATTTT,CATKGETDTQYF
-,TRBV7-2,TRBJ2-2,TRBD2,TGTGCCAGCAGCTTAGGTAACCTAGCGGGAGTCTCCGGGGAGCTGTTTTTT,CASSLGNLAGVSGELFF
-,TRBV20-1,TRBJ1-4,-,TGCAGTGCTAGAGTGGCGGGGGGGTATGAAAAACTGTTTTTT,CSARVAGGYEKLFF
few,TRBV7-9,TRBJ2-5,TRBD2,TGTGCCAGCAGCTTGGGACTAGCGGGAGTCAAAGAGACCCAGTACTTC,CASSLGLAGVKETQYF
-,TRBV5-4,TRBJ2-3,-,TGTGCCAGCAGCTTGACGGGAGTGGCATCAGATACGCAGTATTTT,CASSLTGVASDTQYF
few,TRBV12-3/TRBV12-4,TRBJ1-5,-,TGTGCCAGCAGTTTCGGCAGGGATAATCAGCCCCAGCATTTT,CASSFGRDNQPQHF
-,TRBV28,TRBJ2-7,TRBD1,TGTGCCAGCAGTGCCAGACAGGGAAACTACGAGCAGTACTTC,CASSARQGNYEQYF
-,TRBV6-2/TRBV6-3,TRBJ2-7,-,TGTGCCAGCAGTTACTCGGGGGAGACCAGCGAGCAGTACTTC,CASSYSGETSEQYF
-,TRBV10-3,TRBJ1-2,TRBD1,TGTGCCATCAGTCAGACAGGGGGCTCCGGTGGCTACACCTTC,CAISQTGGSGGYTF
-,TRBV5-3,TRBJ2-1,-,TGTGCCAGCAGAATAAGCGGCCGCTCCTACAATGAGCAGTTCTTC,CASRISGRSYNEQFF
-,TRBV12-3/TRBV12-4,TRBJ2-3,-,TGTGCCAGCACCAACCCCAACAGTGCTGTCCCAGATACGCAGTATTTT,CASTNPNSAVPDTQYF
-,TRBV12-3/TRBV12-4,TRBJ1-5,TRBD1,TGTGCCAGCAGCCCAGGGGGGACAGGGCGTCAGCCCCAGCATTTT,CASSPGGTGRQPQHF
-,TRBV12-3/TRBV12-4,TRBJ1-1,-,TGTGCCAGCAGCCGTTCGATCACTGAAGCTTTCTTT,CASSRSITEAFF
few,TRBV2,TRBJ1-5,TRBD1,TGTGCCAGCAGTGGGACAGGTCGGAATCAGCCCCAGCATTTT,CASSGTGRNQPQHF
once,TRBV20-1,TRBJ1-1,-,TGCAGTGCTCACCATCGTAGGGGTGGCACTGAAGCTTTCTTT,CSAHHRRGGTEAFF
-,TRBV7-8,TRBJ1-2,-,TGTGCCAGCAGCTTAGAATCGAGAAACTATGGCTACACCTTC,CASSLESRNYGYTF
few,TRBV2,TRBJ1-1,-,TGTGCCAGCAGCCTGAACACTGAAGCTTTCTTT,CASSLNTEAFF
-,TRBV7-2,TRBJ2-2,-,TGTGCCAGCAGCTTGTCGCCCCAGACGGCGAACACCGGGGAGCTGTTTTTT,CASSLSPQTANTGELFF
few,TRBV14,TRBJ1-2,TRBD1,TGTGCCAGCAGCCAAGACGGGCCAGGGGGTAACTATGGCTACACCTTC,CASSQDGPGGNYGYTF
-,TRBV20-1,TRBJ2-1,-,TGCAGTGCTAGTCCCCCTAGTGCGCCCCAGACCCGCCAGATTTTCTACAATGAGCAGTTCTTC,CSASPPSAPQTRQIFYNEQFF
-,TRBV28,TRBJ2-4,TRBD2,TGTGCCAGCAGCCCTAGCGGGAGGTGGGGGAACATTCAGTACTTC,CASSPSGRWGNIQYF
-,TRBV5-1,TRBJ2-2,TRBD1,TGCGCCAGCAGCTCCCGGGACAGGGGGCCCGGGGAGCTGTTTTTT,CASSSRDRGPGELFF
-,TRBV5-5,TRBJ2-5,-,TGTGCCAGCAGCGCATATGGGGGGACCCAGTACTTC,CASSAYGGTQYF
-,TRBV7-3,TRBJ2-3,-,TGTGCCAGCAGCTTGAGGGGACACACAGATACGCAGTATTTT,CASSLRGHTDTQYF
-,TRBV19,TRBJ2-2,-,TGTGCCAGTCGGAGCAGAGGGAACCTGTTTTTT,CASRSRGNLFF
once,TRBV2,TRBJ1-6,TRBD1,TGTGCCAGCAGTGCACAGGGGGCGAGGAAGTCACCCCTCCACTTT,CASSAQGARKSPLHF
-,TRBV27,TRBJ2-7,-,TGTGCCAGCAGTTTACTGGGACGGCATATTAGGGCTTACGAGCAGTACTTC,CASSLLGRHIRAYEQYF
once,TRBV12-3/TRBV12-4,TRBJ1-5,-,TGTGCCAGCAGTGAATCAGGGGCCGGTGGTCAGCCCCAGCATTTT,CASSESGAGGQPQHF
-,TRBV20-1,TRBJ1-2,-,TGCAGTGCTCGAAGATTGGGGTCTAACTATGGCTACACCTTC,CSARRLGSNYGYTF
-,TRBV20-1,TRBJ1-5,-,TGCAGTGCTAGAGATATGTCAGGGTTTTTTCAGCCCCAGCATTTT,CSARDMSGFFQPQHF
-,TRBV27,TRBJ2-7,TRBD2,TGTGCCAGCAGTTTATCCAGCGGGAACACCTACGAGCAGTACTTC,CASSLSSGNTYEQYF
-,TRBV2,TRBJ2-7,-,TGTGCCAGCAGTGTGGGGGTGGAGCAGTACTTC,CASSVGVEQYF
-,TRBV12-3/TRBV12-4,TRBJ2-5,-,TGTGCCAGCAGCAGTCAGTGGCAAGAGACCCAGTACTTC,CASSSQWQETQYF
-,TRBV19,TRBJ1-1,-,TGTGTCAGTACTGTTCGACAACACACTGAAGCTTTCTTT,CVSTVRQHTEAFF
-,TRBV6-1,TRBJ1-2,-,TGTGCCAGCAGTGAAACCGCAAAAAGTCATGGCTACACCTTC,CASSETAKSHGYTF
-,TRBV20-1,TRBJ1-1,-,TGCAGTGCTCCAGATTTAGACGGCACTGAAGCTTTCTTT,CSAPDLDGTEAFF
few,TRBV7-9,TRBJ1-2,-,TGTGCCAGCAGCTTACAGGACACTAACTATGGCTACACCTTC,CASSLQDTNYGYTF
-,TRBV6-1,TRBJ2-4,TRBD1,TGTGCCAGCAGCCGGGACAGTATTCAGTACTTC,CASSRDSIQYF
-,TRBV27,TRBJ1-4,-,TGTGCCAGCAGTCGCACGACAGGCTTTAATGAAAAACTGTTTTTT,CASSRTTGFNEKLFF
-,TRBV12-3/TRBV12-4,TRBJ2-7,TRBD2,TGTGCCAGCAGTAAAGCGGGAGGGTACTACGAGCAGTACTTC,CASSKAGGYYEQYF
-,TRBV24-1,TRBJ1-1,-,TGTGCCACCTGGGAATGTTCAGTACCGAACACTGAAGCTTTCTTT,CATWECSVPNTEAFF
-,TRBV5-1,TRBJ2-5,-,TGCGCCAGCAGCTTGCCGGGGTCTTTACGGGAGACCCAGTACTTC,CASSLPGSLRETQYF
-,TRBV7-9,TRBJ1-5,TRBD1,TGTGCCAGCAGCCAGGGGGGGAATCAGCCCCAGCATTTT,CASSQGGNQPQHF
-,TRBV6-1,TRBJ2-3,TRBD2,TGTGCCAGCAGCGGCGGGGGGGCTGGTGATACGCAGTATTTT,CASSGGGAGDTQYF
few,TRBV5-4,TRBJ1-5,-,TGTGCCAGCAGCCTCTTAGGTGAGCGCAATCAGCCCCAGCATTTT,CASSLLGERNQPQHF
-,TRBV7-3,TRBJ2-7,-,TGTGCCAGCAGCCCAAGCCGGGACGGATACGAGCAGTACTTC,CASSPSRDGYEQYF
-,TRBV27,TRBJ1-1,-,TGTGCCAGCAGTTTAAATGGGGTAAGGACGAACACTGAAGCTTTCTTT,CASSLNGVRTNTEAFF
once,TRBV18,TRBJ1-2,-,TGTGCCAGCTCACCTTCAGGGAGTAATGATAAGAGCTATGGCTACACCTTC,CASSPSGSNDKSYGYTF